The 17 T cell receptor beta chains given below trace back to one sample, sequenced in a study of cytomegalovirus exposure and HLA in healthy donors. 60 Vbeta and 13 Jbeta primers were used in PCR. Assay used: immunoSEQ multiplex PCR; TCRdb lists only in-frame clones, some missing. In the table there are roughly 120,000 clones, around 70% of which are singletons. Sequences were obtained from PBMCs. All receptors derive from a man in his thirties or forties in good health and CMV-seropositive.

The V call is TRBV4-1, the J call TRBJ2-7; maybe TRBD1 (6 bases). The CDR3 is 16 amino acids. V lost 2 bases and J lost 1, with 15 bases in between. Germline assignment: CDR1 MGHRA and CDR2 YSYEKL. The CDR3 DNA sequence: TGCGCCAGCAGCCAAACACCGGACAGCTTATCCTACGAGCAGTACTTC. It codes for CASSQTPDSLSYEQYF.

Here the CDR3 reads CATSRLQGQDEKLFF. CDR3 DNA sequence: TGTGCCACCAGCAGGCTGCAGGGTCAGGATGAAAAACTGTTTTTT. This chain connects TRBV15 to TRBJ1-4; D is perhaps TRBD1 (5 bases). Germline values: CDR1 LNHNV, CDR2 YYDKDF (reference sequence). The CDR3 spans 15 residues. V lost 3 bases, J lost 6 bases, and 14 bases lay in between.

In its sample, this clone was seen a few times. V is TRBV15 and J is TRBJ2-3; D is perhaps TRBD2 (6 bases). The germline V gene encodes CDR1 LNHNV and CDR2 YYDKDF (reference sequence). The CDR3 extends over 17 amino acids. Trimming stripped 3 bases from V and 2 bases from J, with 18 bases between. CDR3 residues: CATSSPRVGGPTDTQYF. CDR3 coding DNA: TGTGCCACCAGCAGCCCCAGGGTCGGGGGACCCACAGATACGCAGTATTTT.

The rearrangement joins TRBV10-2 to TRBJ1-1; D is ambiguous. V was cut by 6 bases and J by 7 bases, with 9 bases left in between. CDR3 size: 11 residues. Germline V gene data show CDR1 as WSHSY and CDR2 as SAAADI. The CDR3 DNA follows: TGCGCCAGCAGAGAGGGCCGTGAAGCTTTCTTT. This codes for CASREGREAFF.

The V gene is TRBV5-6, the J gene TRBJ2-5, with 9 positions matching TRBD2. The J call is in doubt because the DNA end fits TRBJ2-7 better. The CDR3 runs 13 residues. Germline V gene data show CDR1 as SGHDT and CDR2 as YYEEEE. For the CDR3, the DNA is TGTGCCAGTCGCCGGCGGGAGGGTTACGAGCAGTACTTC. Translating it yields CASRRREGYEQYF.

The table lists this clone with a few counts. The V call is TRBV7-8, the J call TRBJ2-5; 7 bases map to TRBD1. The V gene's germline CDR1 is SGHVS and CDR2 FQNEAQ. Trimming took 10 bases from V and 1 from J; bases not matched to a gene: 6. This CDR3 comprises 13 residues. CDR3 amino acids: CATWGTVQETQYF. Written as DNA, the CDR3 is TGTGCCACCTGGGGGACAGTCCAAGAGACCCAGTACTTC.

The DNA for the CDR3 is TGTGCCAGCAGCCCCTATAGCAATCAGCCCCAGCATTTT. Its translation is CASSPYSNQPQHF. This chain uses TRBV7-2 with TRBJ1-5; D not certain. With 5 bases removed from V and 0 bases from J, the gap between germline ends came to 5 bases. The CDR3 runs to 13 residues. Germline-derived CDR1 and CDR2 are SGHTA and FQGNSA.

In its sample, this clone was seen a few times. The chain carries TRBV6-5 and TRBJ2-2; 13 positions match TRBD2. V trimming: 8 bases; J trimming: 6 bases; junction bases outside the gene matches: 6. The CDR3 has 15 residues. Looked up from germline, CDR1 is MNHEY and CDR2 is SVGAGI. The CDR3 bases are TGTGCCAGCGGTTCGACTAGCGGGAGGTCCGGGGAGCTGTTTTTT. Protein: CASGSTSGRSGELFF.

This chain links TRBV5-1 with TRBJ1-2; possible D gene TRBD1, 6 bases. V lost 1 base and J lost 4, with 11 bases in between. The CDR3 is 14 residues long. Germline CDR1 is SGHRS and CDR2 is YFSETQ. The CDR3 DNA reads TGCGCCAGCAGCTTGTTAACGGACAGCTATGGCTACACCTTC. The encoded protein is CASSLLTDSYGYTF.

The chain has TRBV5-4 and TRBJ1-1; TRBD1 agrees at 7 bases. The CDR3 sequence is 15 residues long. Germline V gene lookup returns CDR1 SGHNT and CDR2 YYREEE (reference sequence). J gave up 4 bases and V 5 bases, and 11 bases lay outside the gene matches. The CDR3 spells CASSNRDRVITEAFF. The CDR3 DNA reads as TGTGCCAGCAGTAATAGGGACAGAGTGATCACTGAAGCTTTCTTT.

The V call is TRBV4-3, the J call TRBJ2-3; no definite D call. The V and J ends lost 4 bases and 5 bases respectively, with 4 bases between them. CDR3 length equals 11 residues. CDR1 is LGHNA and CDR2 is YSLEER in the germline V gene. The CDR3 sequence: CASSLGDTQYF. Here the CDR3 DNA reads TGCGCCAGCAGCCTCGGAGATACGCAGTATTTT.

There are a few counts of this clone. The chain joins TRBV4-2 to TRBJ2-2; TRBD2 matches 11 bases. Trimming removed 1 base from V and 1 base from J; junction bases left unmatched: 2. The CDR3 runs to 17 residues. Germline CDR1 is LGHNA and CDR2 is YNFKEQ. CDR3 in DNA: TGTGCCAGCAGCCAAGTTAGCGGGAGGGGGAACACCGGGGAGCTGTTTTTT. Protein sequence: CASSQVSGRGNTGELFF.

In DNA, the CDR3 is TGCAGCGGCTTCGAGAGGACAGACCTTACAGATACGCAGTATTTT. It translates to CSGFERTDLTDTQYF. This chain links TRBV29-1 with TRBJ2-3; weak D call: TRBD1 (6 bases). The CDR3 spans 15 residues. V lost 7 bases, J lost 3 bases, and 20 bases lay in between. The germline CDR1 and CDR2 sequences are SQVTM and ANQGSEA.

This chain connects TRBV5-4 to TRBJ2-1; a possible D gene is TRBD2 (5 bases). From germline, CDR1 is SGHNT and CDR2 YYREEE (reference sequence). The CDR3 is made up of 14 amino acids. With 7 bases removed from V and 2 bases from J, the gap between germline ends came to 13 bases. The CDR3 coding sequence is TGTGCCAGCGGAGGTGGCGCTACCTACAATGAGCAGTTCTTC. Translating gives CASGGGATYNEQFF.

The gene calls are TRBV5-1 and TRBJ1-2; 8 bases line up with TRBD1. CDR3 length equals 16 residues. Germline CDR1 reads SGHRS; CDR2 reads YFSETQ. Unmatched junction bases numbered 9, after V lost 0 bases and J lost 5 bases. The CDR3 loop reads CASSLDKAGGWYGYTF. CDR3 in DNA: TGCGCCAGCAGCTTGGACAAGGCAGGGGGCTGGTATGGCTACACCTTC.

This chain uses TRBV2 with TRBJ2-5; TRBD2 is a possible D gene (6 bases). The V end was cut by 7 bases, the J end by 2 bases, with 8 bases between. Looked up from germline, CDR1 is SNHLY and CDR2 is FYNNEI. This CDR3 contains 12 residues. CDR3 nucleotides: TGTGCCAGCACAGGGACTCAAGAGACCCAGTACTTC. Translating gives CASTGTQETQYF.

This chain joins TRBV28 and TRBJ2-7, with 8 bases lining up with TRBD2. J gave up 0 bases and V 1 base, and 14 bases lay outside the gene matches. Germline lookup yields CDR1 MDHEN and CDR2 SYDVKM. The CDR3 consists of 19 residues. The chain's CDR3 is CASSLFLTGGGPLSYEQYF. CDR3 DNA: TGTGCCAGCAGTTTATTCCTAACAGGCGGGGGGCCCCTCTCCTACGAGCAGTACTTC. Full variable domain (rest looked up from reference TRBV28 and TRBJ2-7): DVKVTQSSRYLVKRTGEKVFLECVQDMDHENMFWYRQDPGLGLRLIYFSYDVKMKEKGDIPEGYSVSREKKERFSLILESASTNQTSMYLCASSLFLTGGGPLSYEQYFGPGTRLTVT.